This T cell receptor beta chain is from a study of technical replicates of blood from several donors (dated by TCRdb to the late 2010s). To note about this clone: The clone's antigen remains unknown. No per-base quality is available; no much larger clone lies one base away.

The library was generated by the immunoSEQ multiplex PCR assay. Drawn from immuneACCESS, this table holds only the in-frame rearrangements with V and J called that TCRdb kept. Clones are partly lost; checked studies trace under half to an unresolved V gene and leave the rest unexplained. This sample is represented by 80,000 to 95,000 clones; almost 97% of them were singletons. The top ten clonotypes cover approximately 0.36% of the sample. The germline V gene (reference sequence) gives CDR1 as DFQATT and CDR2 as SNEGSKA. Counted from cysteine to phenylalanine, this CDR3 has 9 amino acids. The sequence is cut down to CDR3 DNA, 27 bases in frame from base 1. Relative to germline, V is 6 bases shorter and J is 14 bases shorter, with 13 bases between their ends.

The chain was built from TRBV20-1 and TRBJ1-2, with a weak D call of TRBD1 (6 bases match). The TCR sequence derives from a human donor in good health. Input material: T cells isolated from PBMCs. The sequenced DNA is TGCAGTGCCCTTAACAGGGAAACCTTC. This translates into CSALNRETF.